The following is a T cell receptor (beta chain) sequence with its context. This entry belongs to a study of shared clonotypes between healthy human individuals. Overall study: The plates for each donor numbered three CD4 naive, three CD4 memory, two CD8 naive and one CD8 memory.

Splitting the CD4+ cells yielded a CD45RA+ naive subset and a CD45RA-negative memory subset. The CDR3 covers 17 residues. J lost 4 bases, V lost 0 bases, and 9 bases had no gene match. Germline-derived CDR1 and CDR2 are SGHVS and FQNEAQ. The assay used deep level. Source study methods: ImmunoSEQ output lacked quality scores and full-length reads, limiting matched filtering. This table comes from immunoSEQ multiplex PCR, and its TCRdb copy is limited to in-frame clones, with some not included. The DNA gave D and trimming, while V, J and clone size come from that table. The sample has roughly 500,000 clones; 90% to 96% are singletons.

This clonotype originated in a woman in her twenties or thirties in good health. The chain combines TRBV7-8 with TRBJ1-5, with 7 bases aligning to TRBD1. The specimen was naive CD4+ T cells sorted from blood. Subset here: CD45RA+ positively selected. The CDR3 DNA reads as TGTGCCAGCAGCTTAGCCAGGGTTCCGGGACAGAATCAGCCCCAGCATTTT. It is translated as CASSLARVPGQNQPQHF.